This T cell receptor (beta chain) is drawn from a study of blood T cell repertoires in COVID-19. Germline V gene lookup returns CDR1 MNHEY and CDR2 SVGAGI. Germline trimming cut 2 bases from V and 10 bases from J; bases unmatched to any gene: 10. The CDR3 runs to 16 residues. The data were produced by immunoSEQ multiplex PCR, yet TCRdb's version contains in-frame clones alone and is incomplete. Here the sample spans 120,000 or so clones, roughly 90% being singletons. The sample comprised peripheral blood. The chain employs TRBV6-5 and TRBJ1-6; 8 bases map to TRBD1. This clonotype was obtained from a middle-aged man with active COVID-19. CDR3 DNA: TGTGCCAGCAGTTACACCTACAGGGGGACCGGATCACCCCTCCACTTT. It yields the protein CASSYTYRGTGSPLHF.